These 25 T cell receptor beta chains were all obtained from the same sample, sequenced in a study of radiation and T cells in renal cell carcinoma. Profiled with immunoSEQ multiplex PCR; TCRdb holds only in-frame clones, not every one. The sample has roughly 120,000 clones, approximately 80% seen once. Time point here: baseline pretreatment blood. Noted treatment: 15 Gy SBRT to primary tumor, nephrectomy 4 weeks later. The sequences come from blood, collected from a patient whose treatment included radiotherapy and nephrectomy. The receptors here all came from a woman in her sixties with renal cell carcinoma.

CDR3 sequence (DNA): TGTGCCAGCAGCGTTACAGGGGATCCCTACGAGCAGTACTTC. Its protein product is CASSVTGDPYEQYF. The chain is built from TRBV9 and TRBJ2-7; 7 bases map to TRBD1. Germline V gives CDR1 SGDLS, CDR2 YYNGEE. CDR3 size: 14 residues. V lost 2 bases, J lost 2 bases, and 4 bases stayed unmatched.

V usage is TRBV11-3 and J usage is TRBJ1-2; 7 nucleotides match TRBD1. This CDR3 comprises 15 residues. Germline V gene lookup returns CDR1 SGHNT and CDR2 YENEEA. Trimming removed 3 bases from V and 4 bases from J; junction bases left unmatched: 8. This CDR3 is CASSFRGQETYGYTF. The CDR3 coding sequence is TGTGCCAGCAGCTTCCGAGGACAGGAAACCTATGGCTACACCTTC.

This chain links TRBV9 with TRBJ1-5, with a possible D match to TRBD1 (5 bases). Trimming cost V 8 bases and J 11 bases, with 17 bases left between them. This CDR3 is built from 12 residues. The germline CDR1 and CDR2 sequences are SGDLS and YYNGEE. Written as DNA, the CDR3 is TGTGCCAGTGGTCGGGGCGATTTAACCCAGCATTTT. It yields the protein CASGRGDLTQHF. The entire variable domain, with the rest obtained from reference TRBV9 and TRBJ1-5, is as follows: DSGVTQTPKHLITATGQRVTLRCSPRSGDLSVYWYQQSLDQGLQFLIQYYNGEERAKGNILERFSAQQFPDLHSELNLSSLELGDSALYFCASGRGDLTQHFGDGTRLSIL.

V is TRBV6-1 and J is TRBJ1-5; perhaps TRBD1 as D (5 bases). V lost 2 bases, J lost 2 bases, and 16 bases lay in between. The CDR3 covers 17 residues. Germline CDR1 is MNHNS and CDR2 is SASEGT. The CDR3 DNA is TGTGCCAGCAGTGAATGGGGCCAGGGCAGTGGCAATCAGCCCCAGCATTTT. It is translated as CASSEWGQGSGNQPQHF.

This chain joins TRBV27 and TRBJ1-1; D gene unclear. The CDR3 length is 12 residues. Germline CDR1 and CDR2: MNHEY and SMNVEV (reference sequence). Trimming took off 8 bases at V and 2 bases at J, with 9 bases between the two ends. In nucleotides, the CDR3 is TGTGCCAGCCAATCAGTTAACACTGAAGCTTTCTTT. It is translated as CASQSVNTEAFF.

The V gene is TRBV27, the J gene TRBJ2-2, with 11 bases fitting TRBD2. This CDR3 has 15 amino acids. Germline V gene data show CDR1 as MNHEY and CDR2 as SMNVEV (reference sequence). With V trimmed by 6 bases and J by 5 bases, 5 bases remained unmatched. CDR3 loop: CASRLAGVGTGELFF. The CDR3 bases are TGTGCCAGCAGACTAGCGGGAGTGGGGACCGGGGAGCTGTTTTTT.

The chain is built from TRBV4-3 and TRBJ2-7, with no clear D. Germline V gene data show CDR1 as LGHNA and CDR2 as YSLEER. V was shortened by 1 base and J by 0 bases, with 10 bases between the two germline ends. The CDR3 length is 15 residues. The CDR3: CASSQVASLSYEQYF. For the CDR3, the DNA is TGCGCCAGCAGCCAAGTTGCCTCCCTCTCCTACGAGCAGTACTTC.

J is TRBJ2-7 and V is TRBV28, with TRBD2 identical over 11 bases. Germline CDR1 is MDHEN and CDR2 is SYDVKM. CDR3 length: 15 residues. Trimming at V came to 8 bases and at J to 4 bases, leaving 10 bases not matched to a gene. The CDR3 nucleotides read TGTGCCAGCCGAAGGGGGACTAGCGGAGGGTACGAGCAGTACTTC. It encodes CASRRGTSGGYEQYF.

The V and J genes are TRBV15 and TRBJ2-6, with D unresolved. V dropped 5 bases and J dropped 0 bases, with 8 bases sitting between them. From germline, CDR1 is LNHNV and CDR2 YYDKDF (reference sequence). This CDR3 is built from 15 residues. DNA for the CDR3: TGTGCCACCAGCGCCCGGAGCTCTGGGGCCAACGTCCTGACTTTC. This gives the protein CATSARSSGANVLTF.

The rearrangement uses TRBV7-6 and TRBJ2-6, with D possibly being TRBD2 (6 bases). The CDR3 has 18 amino acids. The germline gives CDR1 SGHVS, CDR2 FNYEAQ. V was clipped by 5 bases and J by 0 bases, with 17 bases between them. As DNA, the CDR3 is TGTGCCAGCAGCCCTCTGGGGCGGGGTAACTCTGGGGCCAACGTCCTGACTTTC. This gives the protein CASSPLGRGNSGANVLTF.

The V and J genes are TRBV5-1 and TRBJ2-7, with 13 nucleotides matching TRBD2. CDR1 SGHRS and CDR2 YFSETQ come from the germline V gene. V dropped 2 bases and J dropped 5; count of bases not matched to a gene: 10. CDR3 length: 17 residues. Here the CDR3 DNA reads TGCGCCAGCAGCTTAACCGATCTACTAGCGGGGGGGCACGAGCAGTACTTC. This codes for CASSLTDLLAGGHEQYF.

The chain uses TRBV29-1 and TRBJ1-2; D uncertain. There are 13 residues in the CDR3. V was pared by 2 bases and J by 0 bases, with 7 bases between. Germline CDR1 reads SQVTM; CDR2 reads ANQGSEA. The CDR3 bases are TGCAGCGTTGAAAGGCCTGCTAACTATGGCTACACCTTC. Translated: CSVERPANYGYTF. Complete variable domain (other parts from reference TRBV29-1 and TRBJ1-2): SAVISQKPSRDICQRGTSLTIQCQVDSQVTMMFWYRQQPGQSLTLIATANQGSEATYESGFVIDKFPISRPNLTFSTLTVSNMSPEDSSIYLCSVERPANYGYTFGSGTRLTVV.

For the CDR3, the DNA is TGCGCCAGCAACTTGGGGGGGATCGGCACTGAAGCTTTCTTT. Residues: CASNLGGIGTEAFF. The chain combines TRBV4-1 with TRBJ1-1, with D maybe TRBD1 (5 bases). The CDR3 sequence is 14 residues long. CDR1 MGHRA and CDR2 YSYEKL come from the germline V gene. Trimming took off 7 bases at V and 4 bases at J, with 16 bases between the two ends.

The V call is TRBV15, the J call TRBJ2-3; 7 bases align to TRBD2. V gave up 3 bases and J gave up 2 bases; unmatched junction bases: 5. Germline CDR1 reads LNHNV; CDR2 reads YYDKDF (reference sequence). CDR3 size: 15 residues. The CDR3, as DNA: TGTGCCACCAGCAGGGGGGGGGAGCCCACAGATACGCAGTATTTT. Encoded protein: CATSRGGEPTDTQYF.

This chain joins TRBV15 and TRBJ2-5; D possibly matches TRBD1 or TRBD2 (5 bases each). Deletions cut 5 bases from V and 3 bases from J, with 13 bases between. The CDR3 has 14 amino acids. Germline CDR1 and CDR2: LNHNV and YYDKDF (reference sequence). The CDR3 here is CATSRGAAEETQYF. The CDR3 DNA reads as TGTGCCACCAGCCGAGGGGCAGCCGAAGAGACCCAGTACTTC. Filled out from reference TRBV15 and TRBJ2-5, the complete variable domain reads DAMVIQNPRYQVTQFGKPVTLSCSQTLNHNVMYWYQQKSSQAPKLLFHYYDKDFNNEADTPDNFQSRRPNTSFCFLDIRSPGLGDTAMYLCATSRGAAEETQYFGPGTRLLVL.

The chain is built from TRBV5-4 and TRBJ2-5, with unresolved D. V was cut by 5 bases and J by 5 bases, with 7 bases left in between. The germline V gene encodes CDR1 SGHNT and CDR2 YYREEE (reference sequence). The CDR3 covers 11 residues. The CDR3 sequence is CASSSRETQYF. The CDR3 DNA reads as TGTGCCAGCAGTTCCCGGGAGACCCAGTACTTC.

The chain carries TRBV6-1 and TRBJ1-6; D is uncertain. V was cut by 5 bases and J by 7 bases, with 9 bases left in between. The germline V gene encodes CDR1 MNHNS and CDR2 SASEGT. This CDR3 spans 13 amino acids. In DNA, the CDR3 is TGTGCCAGCAGTCAATCAAACAATTCACCCCTCCACTTT. Translated, it gives CASSQSNNSPLHF.

The chain combines TRBV5-1 with TRBJ1-4; D might be TRBD1 (5 bases). V gave up 4 bases and J gave up 8 bases, with 9 bases separating them. This CDR3 spans 12 amino acids. Looked up from germline, CDR1 is SGHRS and CDR2 is YFSETQ. The CDR3 sequence is CASSREGEKLFF. The CDR3 DNA sequence: TGCGCCAGCAGCCGGGAGGGGGAAAAACTGTTTTTT.

This chain uses TRBV6-1 with TRBJ1-1; 7 positions agree with TRBD1. CDR1 is MNHNS and CDR2 is SASEGT in the germline V gene. J gave up 0 bases and V 6 bases, and 1 base lay outside the gene matches. The CDR3 is made up of 13 amino acids. CDR3 nucleotide sequence: TGTGCCAGCAGGGGACAGATGAACACTGAAGCTTTCTTT. Translation gives CASRGQMNTEAFF.

The chain recombines TRBV2 with TRBJ2-1; D is uncertain. The V and J ends lost 1 base and 8 bases respectively, with 12 bases between them. The CDR3 spans 14 residues. Germline CDR1 is SNHLY and CDR2 is FYNNEI. In DNA, the CDR3 is TGTGCCAGCAGTGAAGAGTCGGGTCGAGATGAGCAGTTCTTC. Protein: CASSEESGRDEQFF.

The chain links TRBV6-1 to TRBJ2-3; 13 nucleotides align to TRBD2. The V gene end was trimmed by 5 bases and the J gene end by 3 bases; junction bases not matched to a gene: 2. Germline-derived CDR1 and CDR2 are MNHNS and SASEGT. The CDR3 runs 15 residues. CDR3 in amino acids: CASSLLAGGTDTQYF. In DNA form, the CDR3 reads TGTGCCAGCAGTCTACTAGCGGGAGGGACAGATACGCAGTATTTT.

The chain recombines TRBV6-1 with TRBJ1-2; D is unclear. V was shortened by 2 bases and J by 4 bases, with 8 bases between the two germline ends. Germline loops: CDR1 MNHNS, CDR2 SASEGT. This CDR3 contains 13 residues. The CDR3 reads CASSEIEGYGYTF. The CDR3 DNA reads as TGTGCCAGCAGTGAAATTGAGGGCTATGGCTACACCTTC.

This clone was seen only once. This chain links TRBV15 with TRBJ1-1; the match to TRBD1 covers 7 bases. CDR1 is LNHNV and CDR2 is YYDKDF in the germline V gene (reference sequence). This CDR3 has 14 residues. V trimming: 5 bases; J trimming: 7 bases; junction bases outside the gene matches: 10. This CDR3 is CATSSLPDRIEAFF. The CDR3 coding sequence is TGTGCCACCAGCTCCCTTCCGGACAGGATTGAAGCTTTCTTT.

The rearrangement joins TRBV9 to TRBJ1-1; unclear D gene. This CDR3 comprises 13 residues. The germline V gene encodes CDR1 SGDLS and CDR2 YYNGEE. Trimming took 5 bases from V and 1 from J, leaving 9 bases between them. Here the CDR3 DNA reads TGTGCCAGCAGAAGGATCGAGAACACTGAAGCTTTCTTT. Amino acids: CASRRIENTEAFF.

V usage is TRBV19 and J usage is TRBJ1-4; D possibly corresponds to TRBD1 (5 bases). This CDR3 comprises 15 residues. The ends were cut back, 4 bases at V and 0 bases at J, with 9 bases in the middle. Germline lookup yields CDR1 LNHDA and CDR2 SQIVND (reference sequence). The chain's CDR3 is CASSTTGTTNEKLFF. CDR3 DNA: TGTGCCAGTAGTACAACAGGTACAACTAATGAAAAACTGTTTTTT.